The source of this T cell receptor beta chain is a study of T cell repertoires in cytomegalovirus infection. In germline, CDR1 is SNHLY, CDR2 FYNNEI. Trimming took 2 bases from V and 5 from J, leaving 18 bases between them. This CDR3 is built from 17 residues. MiXCR was run by TCRdb on the reads, yielding one entry per CDR3 protein. The sample holds hundreds of thousands of distinct CDR3 sequences; about a third are singletons and the top ten take under 15%. In regard to this clonotype: Antigen unknown.

The TCR sequence derives from a human donor in good health (CMV status not recorded). Some clones in this sample may be carry-over from other donors' samples. J is TRBJ2-2 and V is TRBV2; D ambiguous. The sequenced sample was cultured CD8+ T cells from PBMCs, obtained from culture after CMV antigen stimulation. The CDR3 sequence is CASSEFLSVDLTGELFF. Written as DNA, the CDR3 is TGTGCCAGCAGTGAATTTTTATCGGTCGATTTAACCGGGGAGCTGTTTTTT.